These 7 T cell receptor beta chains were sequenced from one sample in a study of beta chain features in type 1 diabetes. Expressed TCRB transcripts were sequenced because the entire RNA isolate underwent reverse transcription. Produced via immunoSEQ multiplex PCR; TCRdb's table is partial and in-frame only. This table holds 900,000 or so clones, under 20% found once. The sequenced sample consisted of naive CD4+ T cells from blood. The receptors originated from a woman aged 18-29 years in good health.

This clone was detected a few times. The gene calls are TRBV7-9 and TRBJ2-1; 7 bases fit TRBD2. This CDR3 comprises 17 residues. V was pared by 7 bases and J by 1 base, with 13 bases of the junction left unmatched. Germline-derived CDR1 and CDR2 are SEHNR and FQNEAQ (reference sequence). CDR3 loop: CASNGRGGLGSYNEQFF. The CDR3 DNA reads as TGTGCCAGCAACGGTCGAGGAGGACTAGGTTCCTACAATGAGCAGTTCTTC. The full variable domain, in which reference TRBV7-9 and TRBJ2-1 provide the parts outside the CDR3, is DTGVSQNPRHKITKRGQNVTFRCDPISEHNRLYWYRQTLGQGPEFLTYFQNEAQLEKSRLLSDRFSAERPKGSFSTLEIQRTEQGDSAMYLCASNGRGGLGSYNEQFFGPGTRLTVL.

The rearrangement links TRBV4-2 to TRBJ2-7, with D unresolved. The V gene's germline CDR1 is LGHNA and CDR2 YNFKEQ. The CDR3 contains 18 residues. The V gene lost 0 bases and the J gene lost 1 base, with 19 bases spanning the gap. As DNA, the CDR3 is TGTGCCAGCAGCCAAGATGCGGTCGCTATGGCGGATTCCTACGAGCAGTACTTC. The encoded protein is CASSQDAVAMADSYEQYF.

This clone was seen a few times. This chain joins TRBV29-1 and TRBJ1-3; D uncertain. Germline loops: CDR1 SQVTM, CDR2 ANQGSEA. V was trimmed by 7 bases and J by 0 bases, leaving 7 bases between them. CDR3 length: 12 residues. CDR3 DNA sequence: TGCAGCGCACAGTCCTCTGGAAACACCATATATTTT. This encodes CSAQSSGNTIYF. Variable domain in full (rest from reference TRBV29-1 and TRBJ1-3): SAVISQKPSRDICQRGTSLTIQCQVDSQVTMMFWYRQQPGQSLTLIATANQGSEATYESGFVIDKFPISRPNLTFSTLTVSNMSPEDSSIYLCSAQSSGNTIYFGEGSWLTVV.

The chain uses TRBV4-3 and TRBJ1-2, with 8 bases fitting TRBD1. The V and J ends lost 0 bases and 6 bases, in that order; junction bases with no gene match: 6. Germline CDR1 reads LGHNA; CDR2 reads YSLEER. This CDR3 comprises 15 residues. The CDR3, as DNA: TGCGCCAGCAGCCAAGAGGGACAGGCTTTACATGGCTACACCTTC. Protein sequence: CASSQEGQALHGYTF.

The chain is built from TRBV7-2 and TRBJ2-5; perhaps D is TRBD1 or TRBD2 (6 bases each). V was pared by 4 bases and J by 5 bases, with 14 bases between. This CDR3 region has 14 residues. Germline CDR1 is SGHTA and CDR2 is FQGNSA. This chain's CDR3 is CASSYRDFGETQYF. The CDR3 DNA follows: TGTGCCAGCAGCTACAGGGACTTCGGGGAGACCCAGTACTTC.

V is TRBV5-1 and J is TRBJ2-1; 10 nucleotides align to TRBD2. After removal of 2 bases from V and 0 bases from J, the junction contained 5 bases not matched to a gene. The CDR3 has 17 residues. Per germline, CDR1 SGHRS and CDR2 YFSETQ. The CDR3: CASSFSGRKSSYNEQFF. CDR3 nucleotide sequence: TGCGCCAGCAGCTTTAGCGGGAGGAAAAGCTCCTACAATGAGCAGTTCTTC. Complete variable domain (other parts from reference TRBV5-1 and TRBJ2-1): KAGVTQTPRYLIKTRGQQVTLSCSPISGHRSVSWYQQTPGQGLQFLFEYFSETQRNKGNFPGRFSGRQFSNSRSEMNVSTLELGDSALYLCASSFSGRKSSYNEQFFGPGTRLTVL.

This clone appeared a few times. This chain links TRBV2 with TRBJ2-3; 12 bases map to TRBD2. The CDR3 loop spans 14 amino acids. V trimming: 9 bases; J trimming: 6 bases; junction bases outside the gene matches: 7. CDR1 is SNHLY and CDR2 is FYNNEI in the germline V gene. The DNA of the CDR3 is TGTGCCAGTGGACTAGCGGGAATTGGTGATACGCAGTATTTT. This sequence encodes CASGLAGIGDTQYF.